This T cell receptor (beta chain) stems from a study of glioma-infiltrating T cells after dendritic cell vaccination. Some clones are missing from TCRdb's copy, which holds only in-frame ones; the method was immunoSEQ multiplex PCR. This sample has under 100,000 clones; over 60% occur once, and the top ten carry roughly 5.7%. General study findings and limits: Survival was not directly related to TCR clonality in these patients.

Germline CDR1 LNHDA, CDR2 SQIVND (reference sequence). This CDR3 has 12 amino acids. With 5 bases removed from V and 8 bases from J, the gap between germline ends came to 12 bases. Note on this clone: Its specificity is unknown.

Specimen: blood, collected before dendritic cell vaccination. The V and J genes are TRBV19 and TRBJ1-1; no firm D call. The clonotype originates from a human donor with glioblastoma. The CDR3 DNA follows: TGTGCCAGTAGTCCCGGAAGACACGAAGCTTTCTTT. It translates to CASSPGRHEAFF.